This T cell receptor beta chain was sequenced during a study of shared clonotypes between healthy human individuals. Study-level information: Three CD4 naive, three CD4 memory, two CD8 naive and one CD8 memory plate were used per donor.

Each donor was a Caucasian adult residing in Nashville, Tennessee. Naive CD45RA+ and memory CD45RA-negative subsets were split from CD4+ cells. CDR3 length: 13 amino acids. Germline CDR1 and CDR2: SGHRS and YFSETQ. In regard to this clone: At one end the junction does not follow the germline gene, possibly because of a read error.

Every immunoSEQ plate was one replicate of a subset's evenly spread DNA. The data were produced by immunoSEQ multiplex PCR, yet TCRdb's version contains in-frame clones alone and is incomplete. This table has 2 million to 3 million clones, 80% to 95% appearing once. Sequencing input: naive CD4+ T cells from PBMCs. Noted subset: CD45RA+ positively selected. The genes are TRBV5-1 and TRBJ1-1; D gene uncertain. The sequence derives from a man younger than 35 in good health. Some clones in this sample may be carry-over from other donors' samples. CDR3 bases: TGCGCCAGCACCGACTCCGGGAGAGGCCTCTCCCTCTTT. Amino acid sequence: CASTDSGRGLSLF.